Here is one T cell receptor beta chain with its context. The data originate from a study of early stage breast cancer tumors. Looked up from germline, CDR1 is SQVTM and CDR2 is ANQGSEA. The V segment lost 1 base and the J segment 4 bases; nucleotides outside the gene matches: 20. This CDR3 is 20 amino acids long. Each sample had two DNA replicates, 0.5 ug blood or 1.5 ug tissue. Sequencing was performed with immunoSEQ multiplex PCR; in TCRdb, only in-frame clones are kept and a portion is missing. The table includes fewer than 75,000 clones, 60% to 85% detected once. The chain uses TRBV29-1 and TRBJ2-5, with 11 bases fitting TRBD1. The sequencing input was blood. The TCR was taken from a person aged 30 to 39 with breast cancer. The CDR3 nucleotides read TGCAGCGTTGAAGGGGGTTGGAGCCACATTTCCGGGACAGGGGGAGAGACCCAGTACTTC. Residues: CSVEGGWSHISGTGGETQYF.